Each of the 10 T cell receptor beta chains below was sequenced from the same sample in a study of OX40 agonist ivuxolimab in advanced cancers. TCRdb's table, derived via immunoSEQ multiplex PCR, lists solely in-frame clones and lacks some. The sample yields about 95,000 clones, around 82% seen once. The specimen comprised CD4+ or CD8+ T cells sorted from blood, sampled in a trial of the OX40 agonist ivuxolimab. The receptors here all came from an adult with an advanced solid tumor such as melanoma, head and neck, liver or kidney cancer.

The rearrangement links TRBV18 to TRBJ2-1, with 13 nucleotides matching TRBD2. With 8 bases clipped from V and 7 bases from J, the junction kept 5 bases outside the gene matches. CDR1 and CDR2 from the germline V gene are KGHSH and LQKENI. The CDR3 has 14 residues. CDR3 nucleotide sequence: TGTGCCAGCCGGACTAGCGGGGGTGAGAATGAGCAGTTCTTC. Protein sequence: CASRTSGGENEQFF.

The J gene is TRBJ2-1, the V gene TRBV14, with 8 bases aligning to TRBD2. Germline V lookup: CDR1 SGHDN, CDR2 FVKESK. The CDR3 loop spans 15 amino acids. J was trimmed by 4 bases and V by 1 base; bases with no gene match: 3. CDR3 DNA: TGTGCCAGCAGCCAAGCGGGGGGGGCTTACAATGAGCAGTTCTTC. It is translated as CASSQAGGAYNEQFF.

The gene calls are TRBV5-1 and TRBJ1-1; possible D gene TRBD1, 5 bases. Germline V gene data show CDR1 as SGHRS and CDR2 as YFSETQ. Trimming stripped 0 bases from V and 7 bases from J, with 13 bases between. This CDR3 has 14 amino acids. The CDR3 spells CASSLDPGALEAFF. CDR3 bases: TGCGCCAGCAGCTTGGATCCCGGGGCGCTTGAAGCTTTCTTT.

This clone was picked up a small number of times. The CDR3 bases are TGCGCCAGCAGCCAATTAATCAATCAGGCGCCGCATTTT. Amino acid sequence: CASSQLINQAPHF. The chain combines TRBV4-1 with TRBJ1-5; D unresolved. The CDR3 totals 13 residues. CDR1 MGHRA and CDR2 YSYEKL come from the germline V gene. The V and J ends lost 2 bases and 15 bases respectively, with 17 bases between them.

The gene calls are TRBV13 and TRBJ1-5; D not certain. Trimming left V 6 bases short and J 8 bases short, with 11 bases between. Germline CDR1 and CDR2: PRHDT and FYEKMQ (reference sequence). This CDR3 is 12 amino acids long. The CDR3 nucleotides are TGTGCCAGCAGTCCTCATGGAGAGCCCCAGCATTTT. This gives the protein CASSPHGEPQHF. Full variable domain (missing parts from reference TRBV13 and TRBJ1-5): AAGVIQSPRHLIKEKRETATLKCYPIPRHDTVYWYQQGPGQDPQFLISFYEKMQSDKGSIPDRFSAQQFSDYHSELNMSSLELGDSALYFCASSPHGEPQHFGDGTRLSIL.

V and J are TRBV4-1 and TRBJ2-1; no definite D call. The CDR3 is 14 amino acids. V lost 0 bases and J 8 bases, leaving 11 bases between the germline ends. Germline V gives CDR1 MGHRA, CDR2 YSYEKL. In DNA form, the CDR3 reads TGCGCCAGCAGCCAAGATATATCGTGGGATGAGCAGTTCTTC. It yields the protein CASSQDISWDEQFF.

This clone was seen many times. The chain recombines TRBV9 with TRBJ2-2; D is tentatively TRBD1 or TRBD2 (5 bases each). From germline, CDR1 is SGDLS and CDR2 YYNGEE. The V end lost 1 base, the J end lost 0 bases, and 10 bases lay between the germline ends. This CDR3 is built from 16 residues. CDR3 bases: TGTGCCAGCAGCGTATATGGGACCGCGAACACCGGGGAGCTGTTTTTT. Protein sequence: CASSVYGTANTGELFF.

V and J are TRBV27 and TRBJ2-7, with D tentatively TRBD2 (7 bases). CDR3 length: 14 amino acids. Germline lookup yields CDR1 MNHEY and CDR2 SMNVEV (reference sequence). The V and J ends lost 2 bases and 5 bases respectively, with 13 bases between them. The CDR3 here is CASSLNWGGHEQYF. In DNA form, the CDR3 reads TGTGCCAGCAGTTTAAATTGGGGGGGCCACGAGCAGTACTTC.

This chain uses TRBV11-1 with TRBJ2-2, with D perhaps TRBD1 (6 bases). The CDR3 is 14 amino acids. V was pared by 5 bases and J by 4 bases, with 11 bases between. In germline, CDR1 is SGHAT, CDR2 FQDESV (reference sequence). CDR3 sequence: CASSDRDITGELFF. The CDR3 DNA reads TGTGCCAGCAGCGACCGGGACATCACCGGGGAGCTGTTTTTT.

The V call is TRBV7-9, the J call TRBJ2-5; no definite D call. Matching the DNA end better, TRBJ2-7 makes the J call doubtful. Germline-derived CDR1 and CDR2 are SEHNR and FQNEAQ (reference sequence). The CDR3 runs to 12 residues. The CDR3 loop is CASSFPYLEQYF. The CDR3 nucleotides read TGTGCCAGCAGCTTTCCGTACCTCGAGCAGTACTTC.